What follows are 26 T cell receptor beta chains derived from one specimen sequenced in a study of post-analysis software for immune sequencing data. Unique molecular identifiers were built into the TCR beta cDNA libraries. TCRdb reprocessed the PCR reads with MiXCR, giving one entry per CDR3 protein. The repertoire holds roughly 540,000 distinct CDR3 sequences, with roughly 34% as singletons. Study-wide results and caveats: With TRBV5-6, TRBV5-1 and TRBV20-1 included, 5 or 6 TRBV segments were more frequent in patients than in controls.

These receptors' antigens are unknown. Material: blood. These receptor sequences come from a girl younger than 18 with multiple sclerosis.

The chain has TRBV4-1 and TRBJ1-5, with 7 positions matching TRBD1. Germline V CDR1 and CDR2: MGHRA, YSYEKL. V lost 4 bases to trimming and J lost 4 bases; unmatched junction nucleotides: 7. The CDR3 extends over 15 amino acids. CDR3 sequence: CASSPQGLGNQPQHF. The CDR3, as DNA: TGCGCCAGCAGCCCACAGGGGCTGGGGAATCAGCCCCAGCATTTT.

J is TRBJ1-2 and V is TRBV14; no clear D gene. V was pared by 0 bases and J by 10 bases, with 12 bases between. This CDR3 has 13 residues. Germline V gene data show CDR1 as SGHDN and CDR2 as FVKESK. For the CDR3, the DNA is TGTGCCAGCAGCCAAGATTACAAGCCCCCCTACACCTTC. Its protein product is CASSQDYKPPYTF.

The chain has TRBV5-5 and TRBJ2-6; D is tentatively TRBD1 or TRBD2 (5 bases each). Per the germline V gene, CDR1 is SGHKS and CDR2 is YYEKEE (reference sequence). This CDR3 spans 18 amino acids. Trimming cost V 0 bases and J 0 bases, with 13 bases left between them. CDR3 protein: CASSLAGPGSSGANVLTF. The CDR3 coding sequence is TGTGCCAGCAGCTTGGCCGGCCCAGGGAGCTCTGGGGCCAACGTCCTGACTTTC.

The V and J genes are TRBV5-5 and TRBJ2-3; D is perhaps TRBD2 (7 bases). CDR1 is SGHKS, CDR2 YYEKEE, per germline (reference sequence). Deletions cut 4 bases from V and 0 bases from J, with 27 bases between. This CDR3 is built from 20 residues. For the CDR3, the DNA is TGTGCCAGCAGCCAGAGAGGGGGGGCCCTCGTAATGGCCAGCACAGATACGCAGTATTTT. Translation gives CASSQRGGALVMASTDTQYF. The full variable domain, completed using reference TRBV5-5 and TRBJ2-3, is DAGVTQSPTHLIKTRGQQVTLRCSPISGHKSVSWYQQVLGQGPQFIFQYYEKEERGRGNFPDRFSARQFPNYSSELNVNALLLGDSALYLCASSQRGGALVMASTDTQYFGPGTRLTVL.

This CDR3 is CASSLRQGQTEAFF. In DNA, the CDR3 is TGCGCCAGCAGCCTCCGACAGGGGCAGACTGAAGCTTTCTTT. This chain links TRBV5-1 with TRBJ1-1; TRBD1 matches 8 bases. In germline, CDR1 is SGHRS, CDR2 YFSETQ. CDR3 length: 14 residues. J was trimmed by 5 bases and V by 4 bases; bases with no gene match: 7.

This clonotype was counted between two and nine times. The chain recombines TRBV5-1 with TRBJ2-1; TRBD2 agrees at 9 bases. CDR1 is SGHRS, CDR2 YFSETQ, per germline. This CDR3 contains 16 residues. J was trimmed by 6 bases and V by 0 bases; bases with no gene match: 7. CDR3 bases: TGCGCCAGCAGCTTGGCTGGCGGGGGGGCCTTCAATGAGCAGTTCTTC. Translated, it gives CASSLAGGGAFNEQFF.

The V gene is TRBV4-2, the J gene TRBJ2-1; 7 bases are shared with TRBD1. The J call may be in error: the DNA end matches TRBJ2-7 better. The CDR3 runs to 14 residues. Germline V gene data show CDR1 as LGHNA and CDR2 as YNFKEQ. The CDR3 bases are TGTGCCAGCAGCCGGGACAGAACCTACAATGAGCAGTACTTC. It translates to CASSRDRTYNEQYF.

The chain employs TRBV20-1 and TRBJ2-1; D not certain. The CDR3 is 13 amino acids. CDR1 is DFQATT and CDR2 is SNEGSKA in the germline V gene (reference sequence). V lost 6 bases and J 8 bases, leaving 17 bases between the germline ends. The CDR3 sequence: CSARAWSMYEQFF. The CDR3 nucleotides are TGCAGTGCACGGGCCTGGTCGATGTATGAGCAGTTCTTC.

V is TRBV5-1 and J is TRBJ2-5, with 9 positions matching TRBD2. The J segment lost 2 bases and the V segment lost 1 base, leaving 6 bases of the junction unmatched. CDR1 and CDR2 (germline): SGHRS, YFSETQ. The CDR3 length is 16 residues. CDR3 DNA sequence: TGCGCCAGCAGCTTGTCTTCTAGCGGGATTCAAGAGACCCAGTACTTC. Translation gives CASSLSSSGIQETQYF.

The chain employs TRBV4-1 and TRBJ2-1; 10 nucleotides match TRBD1. The germline CDR1 and CDR2 sequences are MGHRA and YSYEKL. The V segment lost 2 bases and the J segment 10 bases; nucleotides outside the gene matches: 11. The CDR3 extends over 16 amino acids. CDR3 nucleotide sequence: TGCGCCAGCAGCCAAACTCCGGGACAGGGGTTTAGCGAGCAGTTCTTC. Residues: CASSQTPGQGFSEQFF.

A remark on this clonotype: One end of the junction does not line up with germline, which may come from a read error. V gene TRBV4-2 combines with J gene TRBJ2-1; D unresolved. The CDR3 runs to 18 residues. The germline V gene encodes CDR1 LGHNA and CDR2 YNFKEQ. The CDR3 spells CAGSQESSFIGSYNEQFF. The CDR3 DNA sequence: TGTGCCGGCAGCCAAGAATCCTCCTTCATTGGTTCCTACAATGAGCAGTTCTTC.

The rearrangement links TRBV20-1 to TRBJ2-7; 9 bases map to TRBD1. The CDR3 contains 14 residues. After removal of 6 bases from V and 3 bases from J, the junction contained 9 bases not matched to a gene. CDR1 and CDR2 from the germline V gene are DFQATT and SNEGSKA (reference sequence). This CDR3 reads CSAMTGGTDYEQYF. The CDR3 DNA sequence: TGCAGTGCCATGACAGGGGGAACAGACTACGAGCAGTACTTC.

This clonotype was observed a handful of times. V and J are TRBV20-1 and TRBJ2-5; D unresolved. The CDR3 is made up of 14 amino acids. Germline CDR1 DFQATT, CDR2 SNEGSKA (reference sequence). Between the trimmed V and J ends, which lost 4 bases and 2 bases, there was a span of 14 bases. CDR3 amino acids: CSAISPGPQETQYF. The CDR3 DNA reads TGCAGTGCTATCTCTCCCGGACCGCAAGAGACCCAGTACTTC.

The gene calls are TRBV28 and TRBJ2-3, with D perhaps assigned TRBD1 or TRBD2 (5 bases each). Germline-derived CDR1 and CDR2 are MDHEN and SYDVKM. This CDR3 region has 13 residues. V was shortened by 3 bases and J by 8 bases, with 12 bases between the two germline ends. CDR3 in DNA: TGTGCCAGCAGTTTCCTCGGGGCTGGTACGCAGTATTTT. Translating it yields CASSFLGAGTQYF.

The V and J genes are TRBV20-1 and TRBJ1-5; 8 nucleotides agree with TRBD1. The V gene's germline CDR1 is DFQATT and CDR2 SNEGSKA (reference sequence). The CDR3 is 15 residues long. V shed 5 bases and J 0 bases; nucleotides not matched to a gene: 6. In DNA form, the CDR3 reads TGCAGTGCTCGACAGGGGCCTTATAGCAATCAGCCCCAGCATTTT. Protein: CSARQGPYSNQPQHF.

V gene TRBV5-4 combines with J gene TRBJ1-5, with no clear D. The V end lost 0 bases, the J end lost 3 bases, and 7 bases lay between the germline ends. The CDR3 covers 14 residues. The V gene's germline CDR1 is SGHNT and CDR2 YYREEE (reference sequence). CDR3 residues: CASSLAGLNQPQHF. Written as DNA, the CDR3 is TGTGCCAGCAGCTTGGCTGGGCTCAATCAGCCCCAGCATTTT.

This clonotype occurred a few times. The rearrangement links TRBV9 to TRBJ2-5, with TRBD1 matching over 10 bases. The CDR3 loop spans 16 amino acids. J lost 5 bases, V lost 3 bases, and 10 bases had no gene match. The germline gives CDR1 SGDLS, CDR2 YYNGEE. The CDR3 bases are TGTGCCAGCAGCGGGACAGGGGGAGGATTTCGGGAGACCCAGTACTTC. Translation: CASSGTGGGFRETQYF.

V usage is TRBV29-1 and J usage is TRBJ2-5; TRBD2 might be the D (5 bases). Near its end, the DNA agrees better with TRBJ2-7, so the J call may be wrong. CDR1 SQVTM and CDR2 ANQGSEA come from the germline V gene. The CDR3 length is 14 residues. In nucleotides, the CDR3 is TGCAGCGCCCACGGTGGCGGAGGTGCTCGCGAGCAGTACTTC. This sequence encodes CSAHGGGGAREQYF.

This clonotype was counted a few times. This sequence joins TRBV18 and TRBJ1-2; D is ambiguous. The ends were cut back, 3 bases at V and 6 bases at J, with 14 bases in the middle. The germline V gene has CDR1 KGHSH and CDR2 LQKENI. The CDR3 runs 14 residues. The CDR3 region has the DNA TGTGCCAGCTCACCTCCGGGGTTTGAAAATGGCTACACCTTC. Its protein product is CASSPPGFENGYTF.

This clonotype was seen a handful of times. The V gene is TRBV20-1, the J gene TRBJ2-5; 8 bases fit TRBD1. The CDR3 extends over 13 amino acids. J was trimmed by 1 base and V by 6 bases; bases with no gene match: 4. Germline V gene sequence: CDR1 DFQATT, CDR2 SNEGSKA (reference sequence). The CDR3 loop reads CSATDRVQETQYF. The CDR3, as DNA: TGCAGTGCAACGGACAGGGTCCAAGAGACCCAGTACTTC.

J is TRBJ2-2 and V is TRBV12-3 or TRBV12-4; D not resolved. This CDR3 is 15 amino acids long. The V end lost 2 bases, the J end lost 5 bases, and 12 bases lay between the germline ends. The CDR3 loop reads CASSLKARRTGELFF. Written as DNA, the CDR3 is TGTGCCAGCAGTTTAAAGGCACGGAGAACCGGGGAGCTGTTTTTT.

Only a few counts were recorded for this clonotype. This chain joins TRBV5-1 and TRBJ1-1, with a weak D call TRBD1 (6 bases). The CDR3 consists of 14 residues. Looked up from germline, CDR1 is SGHRS and CDR2 is YFSETQ. The V and J ends lost 3 bases and 8 bases respectively, with 17 bases between them. Written as DNA, the CDR3 is TGCGCCAGCAGCTCAGGGGATTTGTCGGGGGAAGCTTTCTTT. Translation: CASSSGDLSGEAFF.

A few counts support this clonotype. This chain uses TRBV5-6 with TRBJ1-1; the match to TRBD1 covers 9 bases. The germline V gene has CDR1 SGHDT and CDR2 YYEEEE. This CDR3 has 15 residues. V dropped 1 base and J dropped 3; count of bases not matched to a gene: 4. In nucleotides, the CDR3 is TGTGCCAGCAGCTTGTGGGACAGGGAGCACACTGAAGCTTTCTTT. This gives the protein CASSLWDREHTEAFF.

This clonotype came up a few times. The chain joins TRBV5-1 to TRBJ2-4; weak D call: TRBD2 (6 bases). Trimming left V 4 bases short and J 0 bases short, with 11 bases between. CDR1 SGHRS and CDR2 YFSETQ come from the germline V gene. The CDR3 totals 15 residues. This CDR3 reads CASSGGDGAKNIQYF. The DNA for the CDR3 is TGCGCCAGCAGCGGCGGGGATGGAGCCAAAAACATTCAGTACTTC.

This clonotype was counted only a few times. The chain combines TRBV6-6 with TRBJ1-2, with D unclear. The CDR3 sequence is 12 residues long. Germline CDR1 is MNHNY and CDR2 is SVGAGI (reference sequence). Trimming pared 7 bases from V and 7 bases from J, leaving 13 bases between. CDR3 sequence: CASIGGGLGYTF. DNA for the CDR3: TGTGCCAGCATAGGAGGAGGTCTTGGCTACACCTTC.

The rearrangement joins TRBV10-3 to TRBJ1-1, with 7 bases lining up with TRBD1. The V and J ends lost 6 bases and 2 bases, in that order; junction bases with no gene match: 6. CDR1 is ENHRY, CDR2 SYGVKD, per germline. This CDR3 contains 14 residues. As DNA, the CDR3 is TGTGCCATCAGAGACAGGGTAAAAAACACTGAAGCTTTCTTT. This gives the protein CAIRDRVKNTEAFF.